This record concerns one TCR beta chain sequence. Its target is unknown. Uncontrolled infection, other autoimmune disease, pregnancy or lactation excluded patients. This sample stems from a study of T cells in Graves' hyperthyroidism and ophthalmopathy. For the study at large: Peripheral blood samples were taken at initial diagnosis, prior to any treatment.

Amplification targeted TCR beta CDR3 regions from RNA transcripts. First-round RT-PCR of the TCR CDR3 relied on the HTBI primer set. TCRdb fed the multiplex PCR reads into MiXCR, producing one record per CDR3 protein. Found here are roughly 400,000 distinct CDR3 sequences, about 14% of them singletons; the top ten hold under 30%. CDR1 is SGHRS and CDR2 is YFSETQ in the germline V gene. V gave up 0 bases and J gave up 5 bases; unmatched junction bases: 11. The CDR3 runs 18 residues. Study results and limitations: Blood also carried most thyroid clonotypes expanded above 0.001.

This sequence originates from a man aged 50 or older with Graves' ophthalmopathy. The chain links TRBV5-1 to TRBJ2-5, with 12 bases aligning to TRBD2. Specimen: blood. The CDR3 here is CASSLGALAGGPGETQYF. CDR3 DNA sequence: TGCGCCAGCAGCTTGGGGGCCCTAGCGGGAGGGCCAGGGGAGACCCAGTACTTC.